A selection of T cell receptor beta chains follows, all from one sample in a study of control samples from healthy donors and cancer patients. Here immunoSEQ multiplex PCR was the method, and the copy in TCRdb shows in-frame clones only, minus some. This repertoire shows some 98,000 clones, roughly 80% found once; its top ten account for about 38%. Sequenced: PBMCs. These receptors originate from a man aged 70 or older with lung cancer. Both conserved end residues are part of each CDR3. D genes are given only for firm matches. Only some rows state a clone size, as once, few, many or a class for expanded clones.

D | J | size | length | V | DNA | CDR3
- | TRBJ2-2 | - | 12 | TRBV12-3/TRBV12-4 | TGTGCCAGCGGAGTGAGGGCCGGGGAGCTGTTTTTT | CASGVRAGELFF
TRBD1 | TRBJ2-3 | - | 21 | TRBV2 | TGTGCCAGCAGCATAAATTTGCCGGGACAGGGGAGTATAGGGAGAACAGATACGCAGTATTTT | CASSINLPGQGSIGRTDTQYF
TRBD2 | TRBJ2-7 | once | 14 | TRBV7-2 | TGTGCCAGCAGCCCCCGGGACTACACCTACGAGCAGTACTTC | CASSPRDYTYEQYF
- | TRBJ2-7 | - | 16 | TRBV5-6 | TGTGCCAGCAGCTGGAAGGGGACACACTACCCGGGGGAGCAGTACTTC | CASSWKGTHYPGEQYF
- | TRBJ1-6 | - | 15 | TRBV9 | TGTGCCAGCAGCGTAGAACAGGATAGGAATTCACCCCTCCACTTT | CASSVEQDRNSPLHF
- | TRBJ2-7 | - | 14 | TRBV19 | TGTGCCAGTAGCTCTCCGGGCAGGTGGTACGAGCAGTACTTC | CASSSPGRWYEQYF
TRBD2 | TRBJ2-1 | - | 15 | TRBV6-1 | TGTGCCAGCAGGAATGGGACTAGCGGGAACAATGAGCAGTTCTTC | CASRNGTSGNNEQFF
- | TRBJ1-2 | - | 15 | TRBV2 | TGTGCCAGCAGTGAAGAGGGCCGGGGAAACTATGGCTACACCTTC | CASSEEGRGNYGYTF
TRBD1 | TRBJ1-2 | - | 13 | TRBV18 | TGTGCCAGCTCACCCGGGACAGCCAATGGCTACACCTTC | CASSPGTANGYTF
- | TRBJ2-1 | - | 14 | TRBV29-1 | TGCAGCGTTGAAGAGGGCGCAGGGCCGTACGAGCAGTTCTTC | CSVEEGAGPYEQFF
TRBD1 | TRBJ1-2 | few | 14 | TRBV5-1 | TGCGCCAGCAGCTTGGGGACAGGGAACTATGGCTACACCTTC | CASSLGTGNYGYTF
- | TRBJ1-1 | - | 11 | TRBV20-1 | TGCAGTGCTAGAGGTTCGGGTGAAGCTTTCTTT | CSARGSGEAFF
TRBD1 | TRBJ2-7 | few | 15 | TRBV4-1 | TGCGCCAGCAGCGCCCGGGACAGGAACTCCTACGAGCAGTACTTC | CASSARDRNSYEQYF
TRBD1 | TRBJ1-1 | - | 15 | TRBV18 | TGTGCCAGCTCATCGACGACAGGGAGTAACACTGAAGCTTTCTTT | CASSSTTGSNTEAFF
TRBD2 | TRBJ2-7 | once | 14 | TRBV5-1 | TGCGCCAGCAGCCAGAGCGGGGGTGGTCTCGAGCAGTACTTC | CASSQSGGGLEQYF
- | TRBJ2-3 | - | 19 | TRBV21-1 | TGTGCCAGCAGCAGCGGGACCCCCCGATTCCGCGACTCCACAGATACGCAGTATTTT | CASSSGTPRFRDSTDTQYF
- | TRBJ1-1 | - | 14 | TRBV19 | TGTGCCACCAAGGAGCGGGGGGGGAACACTGAAGCTTTCTTT | CATKERGGNTEAFF
TRBD2 | TRBJ2-2 | - | 16 | TRBV9 | TGTGCCAGCAGCGTAGACCCCCCGGGGGGTCCCGGGGAGCTGTTTTTT | CASSVDPPGGPGELFF
TRBD1 | TRBJ2-7 | - | 13 | TRBV27 | TGTGCCAGCCCCCGGGACAGGTCCTACGAGCAGTACTTC | CASPRDRSYEQYF